Listed below are T cell receptor beta chains from one sample, sequenced in a study of vaccination and CD4 T cells after COVID-19. One entry per CDR3 protein results from TCRdb running MiXCR on the PCR reads. The table lists over 12,000 distinct CDR3 sequences, about 48% of them singletons. The antigens these receptors bind are not known. The sequenced sample was CD4+ T cells from blood, cultured in vitro. Source of these receptors: a human donor who had recovered from COVID-19. Each CDR3 is given with its conserved first and last residue. D genes are given only for firm matches. Expanded clones get a size class; other rows say once, few or many, or leave the size out.

clone size: .; D gene: .; V gene: TRBV4-3; J gene: TRBJ2-1; CDR3 DNA: TGCGCCAGCAGCCAAGAGCCCTCTTACAATGAGCAGTTCTTC; CDR3 protein: CASSQEPSYNEQFF
clone size: .; D gene: .; V gene: TRBV7-9; J gene: TRBJ1-6; CDR3 DNA: TGTGCCAGCAGCTTCGCTGGGATTGATTCACCCCTCCACTTT; CDR3 protein: CASSFAGIDSPLHF
clone size: few; D gene: .; V gene: TRBV7-2; J gene: TRBJ1-2; CDR3 DNA: TGTGCCAGCAGCTTAAGGGTAGGGCAGGGCCTATATGGCTACACCTTC; CDR3 protein: CASSLRVGQGLYGYTF
clone size: .; D gene: .; V gene: TRBV6-5; J gene: TRBJ2-7; CDR3 DNA: TGTGCCAGCAGTTCCTCAGGGATCGACGAGCAGTACTTC; CDR3 protein: CASSSSGIDEQYF
clone size: .; D gene: .; V gene: TRBV12-3/TRBV12-4; J gene: TRBJ2-7; CDR3 DNA: TGTGCCAGCACCACGGACTGGGAGTACGAGCAGTACTTC; CDR3 protein: CASTTDWEYEQYF
clone size: few; D gene: .; V gene: TRBV7-2; J gene: TRBJ2-3; CDR3 DNA: TGTGCCAGCAGACTTCTGAGCCCAGATACGCAGTATTTT; CDR3 protein: CASRLLSPDTQYF
clone size: .; D gene: TRBD2; V gene: TRBV29-1; J gene: TRBJ2-5; CDR3 DNA: TGCAGTTCCCAGACTAGCGGGGAGGGGGAGACCCAGTACTTC; CDR3 protein: CSSQTSGEGETQYF
clone size: once; D gene: TRBD2; V gene: TRBV7-2; J gene: TRBJ2-3; CDR3 DNA: TGTGCCAGCAGCACACGGACTAGCGGGGGATCAGATACGCAGTATTTT; CDR3 protein: CASSTRTSGGSDTQYF
clone size: .; D gene: .; V gene: TRBV7-2; J gene: TRBJ2-7; CDR3 DNA: TGTGCCAGCAGCTTAAGGGTTTTCGGGACTGGGGCCTACGAGCAGTACTTC; CDR3 protein: CASSLRVFGTGAYEQYF
clone size: .; D gene: TRBD2; V gene: TRBV27; J gene: TRBJ2-3; CDR3 DNA: TGTGCCAGCAGTCCTCGCCGGGGAGGGAGCAGCACAGATACGCAGTATTTT; CDR3 protein: CASSPRRGGSSTDTQYF
clone size: .; D gene: .; V gene: TRBV28; J gene: TRBJ1-5; CDR3 DNA: TGTGCCAGCAGTTTACTGGGGAAGGAACAGCCCCAGCATTTT; CDR3 protein: CASSLLGKEQPQHF
clone size: .; D gene: .; V gene: TRBV6-2/TRBV6-3; J gene: TRBJ2-7; CDR3 DNA: TGTGCCAGCACCAAGAAGGCTTGGGGAGACGAGCAGTACTTC; CDR3 protein: CASTKKAWGDEQYF
clone size: .; D gene: .; V gene: TRBV6-1; J gene: TRBJ1-1; CDR3 DNA: TGTGCCAGCAGTGCGAACAAGAACACTGAAGCTTTCTTT; CDR3 protein: CASSANKNTEAFF
clone size: .; D gene: .; V gene: TRBV20-1; J gene: TRBJ1-1; CDR3 DNA: TGCAGTGCTAAGGACTCAGGGGACCACACTGAAGCTTTCTTT; CDR3 protein: CSAKDSGDHTEAFF
clone size: few; D gene: TRBD1; V gene: TRBV4-3; J gene: TRBJ2-5; CDR3 DNA: TGCGCCAGCAGCCAAGAATGGGGACAGGCACGGACCCAGTACTTC; CDR3 protein: CASSQEWGQARTQYF
clone size: .; D gene: TRBD2; V gene: TRBV12-5; J gene: TRBJ2-5; CDR3 DNA: TGTGCTAGTGGCCGTCTGACTAGCGGCCAAGAGACCCAGTACTTC; CDR3 protein: CASGRLTSGQETQYF
clone size: .; D gene: .; V gene: TRBV2; J gene: TRBJ1-2; CDR3 DNA: TGTGCCAGCAGTGAAGTCCAGGGTAGAGGCTACACCTTC; CDR3 protein: CASSEVQGRGYTF
clone size: few; D gene: TRBD2; V gene: TRBV7-2; J gene: TRBJ2-3; CDR3 DNA: TGTGCCAGCAGCTTGGCGGGAGGTTGGGCAGATACGCAGTATTTT; CDR3 protein: CASSLAGGWADTQYF
clone size: .; D gene: TRBD1; V gene: TRBV11-2; J gene: TRBJ1-2; CDR3 DNA: TGTGCCAGCAGCCCTATAGGTGGCAGGGGGCTCGTAGGCTACACCTTC; CDR3 protein: CASSPIGGRGLVGYTF
clone size: .; D gene: .; V gene: TRBV7-8; J gene: TRBJ2-7; CDR3 DNA: TGTGCCAGCAGCCTCTCCGGAGGGGGCCCCCACGAGCAGTACTTC; CDR3 protein: CASSLSGGGPHEQYF
clone size: once; D gene: .; V gene: TRBV7-3; J gene: TRBJ2-1; CDR3 DNA: TGTGCCAGCAGCCCGGGGACCGTAGATGAGCAGTTCTTC; CDR3 protein: CASSPGTVDEQFF
clone size: .; D gene: .; V gene: TRBV6-1; J gene: TRBJ1-2; CDR3 DNA: TGTGCCAGCAGTGAAACCAGGGATGGCTACACCTTC; CDR3 protein: CASSETRDGYTF
clone size: .; D gene: .; V gene: TRBV7-9; J gene: TRBJ2-7; CDR3 DNA: TGTGCCAGCAGTTCTGGTCAGGGACGACCCCTGGAGCAGTACTTC; CDR3 protein: CASSSGQGRPLEQYF
clone size: .; D gene: .; V gene: TRBV6-5; J gene: TRBJ2-7; CDR3 DNA: TGTGCCAGCAGTTACCGGCCAGGGGCCTCCTACGAGCAGTACTTC; CDR3 protein: CASSYRPGASYEQYF
clone size: .; D gene: .; V gene: TRBV10-3; J gene: TRBJ2-7; CDR3 DNA: TGTGCCATCAGTGAGTCTACCGGGGTACCATACGAGCAGTACTTC; CDR3 protein: CAISESTGVPYEQYF
clone size: once; D gene: .; V gene: TRBV5-5; J gene: TRBJ1-6; CDR3 DNA: TGTGCCAGCAGCTTTCGGGGGTACAATTCACCCCTCCACTTT; CDR3 protein: CASSFRGYNSPLHF
clone size: .; D gene: .; V gene: TRBV20-1; J gene: TRBJ1-2; CDR3 DNA: TGCAGTGCTAGCCATCGGTCAGGGGCATCGGGCTACACCTTC; CDR3 protein: CSASHRSGASGYTF
clone size: few; D gene: .; V gene: TRBV7-9; J gene: TRBJ2-3; CDR3 DNA: TGTGCCAGCAGCTTAATTTTCGGAGGAGGGAGTAAAGATACGCAGTATTTT; CDR3 protein: CASSLIFGGGSKDTQYF
clone size: once; D gene: .; V gene: TRBV30; J gene: TRBJ2-1; CDR3 DNA: TGTGCCTGGACCCAACCACAGGGCCATGAGCAGTTCTTC; CDR3 protein: CAWTQPQGHEQFF
clone size: few; D gene: .; V gene: TRBV6-1; J gene: TRBJ2-2; CDR3 DNA: TGTGCCAGCAGCCAACTATCATTCGGGGAGCTGTTTTTT; CDR3 protein: CASSQLSFGELFF
clone size: .; D gene: .; V gene: TRBV15; J gene: TRBJ2-7; CDR3 DNA: TGTGCCACCAGCAGAGATGCAGGGGGGCTCTTCTACGAGCAGTACTTC; CDR3 protein: CATSRDAGGLFYEQYF
clone size: .; D gene: TRBD1; V gene: TRBV27; J gene: TRBJ1-2; CDR3 DNA: TGTGCCAGCAGAGAACAGGGGGCCTCTAACTATGGCTACACCTTC; CDR3 protein: CASREQGASNYGYTF
clone size: .; D gene: .; V gene: TRBV7-2; J gene: TRBJ2-7; CDR3 DNA: TGTGCCAGCAGCTTAGGAGGGAGAGAGCAGTACTTC; CDR3 protein: CASSLGGREQYF
clone size: .; D gene: .; V gene: TRBV29-1; J gene: TRBJ1-1; CDR3 DNA: TGCAGCGTTGTTAGGACAGTTAACACTGAAGCTTTCTTT; CDR3 protein: CSVVRTVNTEAFF
clone size: .; D gene: TRBD1; V gene: TRBV6-9; J gene: TRBJ2-5; CDR3 DNA: TGTGCCAGCAGCGATACAGGGGGCGGGGAGACCCAGTACTTC; CDR3 protein: CASSDTGGGETQYF
clone size: few; D gene: .; V gene: TRBV6-1; J gene: TRBJ1-2; CDR3 DNA: TGTGCCAGCAGTGAAGGGGTCAGGATCTATGGCTACACCTTC; CDR3 protein: CASSEGVRIYGYTF
clone size: .; D gene: .; V gene: TRBV11-3; J gene: TRBJ2-7; CDR3 DNA: TGTGCCAGCAGCGGGACGGTTGCCTACGAGCAGTACTTC; CDR3 protein: CASSGTVAYEQYF
clone size: .; D gene: .; V gene: TRBV30; J gene: TRBJ2-2; CDR3 DNA: TGTGCCTGGAGGGTGGGTTGGAACACCGGGGAGCTGTTTTTT; CDR3 protein: CAWRVGWNTGELFF
clone size: few; D gene: .; V gene: TRBV20-1; J gene: TRBJ2-5; CDR3 DNA: TGCAGTGCTACCAGACGGGTTCTGCAAGAGACCCAGTACTTC; CDR3 protein: CSATRRVLQETQYF
clone size: .; D gene: TRBD2; V gene: TRBV29-1; J gene: TRBJ2-1; CDR3 DNA: TGCAGCGAAACTAGCGGGGGGTGGAATGAGCAGTTCTTC; CDR3 protein: CSETSGGWNEQFF
clone size: once; D gene: TRBD1; V gene: TRBV6-1; J gene: TRBJ1-1; CDR3 DNA: TGTGCCAGCCGGACAGGGTCGAACACTGAAGCTTTCTTT; CDR3 protein: CASRTGSNTEAFF
clone size: .; D gene: .; V gene: TRBV7-2; J gene: TRBJ2-4; CDR3 DNA: TGTGCCAGCAGCTCCAGGGGTTTGTCGAACATTCAGTACTTC; CDR3 protein: CASSSRGLSNIQYF
clone size: few; D gene: .; V gene: TRBV5-1; J gene: TRBJ2-3; CDR3 DNA: TGCGCCAGCAGCTTGATTTCGTCGGGCGGGGATACGCAGTATTTT; CDR3 protein: CASSLISSGGDTQYF
clone size: .; D gene: TRBD1; V gene: TRBV12-3/TRBV12-4; J gene: TRBJ2-5; CDR3 DNA: TGTGCCAGCAGTTTGGCAGGGGGCTTGGGAGAGACCCAGTACTTC; CDR3 protein: CASSLAGGLGETQYF
clone size: .; D gene: TRBD1; V gene: TRBV20-1; J gene: TRBJ1-1; CDR3 DNA: TGCAGTGCGCCGGACAGGGGCGGGAAGAACACTGAAGCTTTCTTT; CDR3 protein: CSAPDRGGKNTEAFF
clone size: .; D gene: .; V gene: TRBV2; J gene: TRBJ1-2; CDR3 DNA: TGTGCCAGCAGTCGAGAAGACACCAACTATGGCTACACCTTC; CDR3 protein: CASSREDTNYGYTF
clone size: few; D gene: TRBD1; V gene: TRBV27; J gene: TRBJ1-1; CDR3 DNA: TGTGCCAGCAGTATCGGACAGGGCGCGAGAACTGAAGCTTTCTTT; CDR3 protein: CASSIGQGARTEAFF
clone size: .; D gene: .; V gene: TRBV27; J gene: TRBJ1-4; CDR3 DNA: TGTGCCAGCAGCCCCTTCGGACAGACTAATGAAAAACTGTTTTTT; CDR3 protein: CASSPFGQTNEKLFF
clone size: .; D gene: TRBD1; V gene: TRBV6-1; J gene: TRBJ1-6; CDR3 DNA: TGTGCCAGCCGATGGACAGGGGATAATTCACCCCTCCACTTT; CDR3 protein: CASRWTGDNSPLHF
clone size: .; D gene: .; V gene: TRBV10-3; J gene: TRBJ2-7; CDR3 DNA: TGTGCCATCAGTGAGACCTCGGACAGAGCGGAGGAGCAGTACTTC; CDR3 protein: CAISETSDRAEEQYF
clone size: .; D gene: TRBD2; V gene: TRBV6-1; J gene: TRBJ2-1; CDR3 DNA: TGTGCCAGCAGTACAAGCGGGAGAAGCTCCTACAATGAGCAGTTCTTC; CDR3 protein: CASSTSGRSSYNEQFF
clone size: few; D gene: .; V gene: TRBV28; J gene: TRBJ1-1; CDR3 DNA: TGTGCCAGTTATATGAACACTGAAGCTTTCTTT; CDR3 protein: CASYMNTEAFF
clone size: few; D gene: TRBD1; V gene: TRBV27; J gene: TRBJ1-1; CDR3 DNA: TGTGCCAGCAGTCCCCACGGACAGGGAAGAGAAGCTTTCTTT; CDR3 protein: CASSPHGQGREAFF